The rows below give T cell receptor beta chains drawn from one sample of a study of identical twins. Each CDR3 protein gets one entry after TCRdb re-called the 5' RACE reads with MiXCR. The sample carries approximately 500,000 distinct CDR3 sequences, approximately 24% recorded once. In addition, the sample was reused for a study of T cells expressing NK-cell markers.

The sample taken for sequencing was CD4+ T cells sorted from blood. The receptors here all came from a woman between 18 and 29 years old in good health. Both conserved end residues are part of each CDR3. D genes are given only for firm matches. Not every row has a clone size; where given, it reads once, few, many or a size class.

-,-,TRBV20-1,TRBJ1-5,CSASRDSYSNQPQHF,TGCAGTGCTAGCCGGGACTCCTATAGCAATCAGCCCCAGCATTTT
-,-,TRBV29-1,TRBJ2-2,CSVPRDGRAGELFF,TGCAGCGTTCCCCGGGACGGCCGGGCCGGGGAGCTGTTTTTT
few,-,TRBV6-1,TRBJ2-4,CASFGRTKNIQYF,TGTGCCAGCTTCGGGAGAACCAAAAACATTCAGTACTTC
few,-,TRBV24-1,TRBJ2-2,CARTYGELFF,TGTGCCAGGACTTACGGGGAGCTGTTTTTT
-,-,TRBV20-1,TRBJ2-2,CSARDLQAGELFF,TGCAGTGCTAGAGATTTACAAGCGGGGGAGCTGTTTTTT
few,-,TRBV20-1,TRBJ2-2,CSAYIQTGELFF,TGCAGTGCCTATATTCAGACCGGGGAGCTGTTTTTT
-,-,TRBV12-3/TRBV12-4,TRBJ2-6,CASSLGRGAGANVLTF,TGTGCCAGCAGTTTGGGAAGGGGGGCTGGGGCCAACGTCCTGACTTTC
few,-,TRBV5-5,TRBJ1-1,CASSGGGQNTEAFF,TGTGCCAGCAGCGGCGGAGGACAGAACACTGAAGCTTTCTTT
once,-,TRBV3-1,TRBJ2-1,CASSQLAVNEQFF,TGTGCCAGCAGCCAACTAGCCGTCAATGAGCAGTTCTTC
few,-,TRBV5-1,TRBJ2-3,CASSFTIPDTQYF,TGCGCCAGCAGCTTCACGATCCCAGATACGCAGTATTTT
few,TRBD2,TRBV5-1,TRBJ2-3,CASSFFAGGLSTDTQYF,TGCGCCAGCAGCTTCTTTGCGGGAGGGCTGAGCACAGATACGCAGTATTTT
-,-,TRBV13,TRBJ1-6,CASSYKSGSYNSPLHF,TGTGCCAGCAGCTATAAGTCAGGCTCCTATAATTCACCCCTCCACTTT
-,-,TRBV11-2,TRBJ1-2,CASSLLIQGITDYGYTF,TGTGCCAGCAGCTTACTAATCCAGGGTATAACCGACTATGGCTACACCTTC
few,-,TRBV12-3/TRBV12-4,TRBJ2-3,CASSLLRSVAHTDTQYF,TGTGCCAGCAGTTTATTACGGAGTGTGGCTCACACAGATACGCAGTATTTT
-,TRBD1,TRBV5-1,TRBJ2-7,CASSTGTAGPYEQYF,TGCGCCAGCAGCACCGGGACAGCAGGACCCTACGAGCAGTACTTC
few,-,TRBV14,TRBJ1-6,CASSQGGVRSPLHF,TGTGCCAGCAGCCAAGGAGGGGTTAGGTCACCCCTCCACTTT
-,-,TRBV3-1,TRBJ2-1,CASNLGGSEQFF,TGTGCCAGCAACCTTGGGGGTAGTGAGCAGTTCTTC
few,TRBD1,TRBV11-2,TRBJ2-7,CASSSWGQSYEQYF,TGTGCCAGCAGCTCCTGGGGACAGTCCTACGAGCAGTACTTC